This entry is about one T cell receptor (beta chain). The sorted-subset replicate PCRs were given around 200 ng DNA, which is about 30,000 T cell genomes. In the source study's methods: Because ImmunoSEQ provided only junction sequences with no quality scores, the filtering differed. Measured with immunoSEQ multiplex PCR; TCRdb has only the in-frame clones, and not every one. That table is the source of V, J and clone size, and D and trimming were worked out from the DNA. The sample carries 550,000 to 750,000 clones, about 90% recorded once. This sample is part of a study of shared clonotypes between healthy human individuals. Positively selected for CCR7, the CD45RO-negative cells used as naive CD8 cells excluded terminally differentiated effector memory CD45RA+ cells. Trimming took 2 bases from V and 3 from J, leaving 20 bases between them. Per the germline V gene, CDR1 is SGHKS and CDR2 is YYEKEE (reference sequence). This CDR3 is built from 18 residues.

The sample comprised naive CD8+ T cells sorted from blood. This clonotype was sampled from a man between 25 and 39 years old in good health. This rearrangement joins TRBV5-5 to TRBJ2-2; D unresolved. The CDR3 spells CASSLSTNRPWDTGELFF. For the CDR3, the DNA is TGTGCCAGCAGCTTAAGTACTAACCGGCCCTGGGACACCGGGGAGCTGTTTTTT.